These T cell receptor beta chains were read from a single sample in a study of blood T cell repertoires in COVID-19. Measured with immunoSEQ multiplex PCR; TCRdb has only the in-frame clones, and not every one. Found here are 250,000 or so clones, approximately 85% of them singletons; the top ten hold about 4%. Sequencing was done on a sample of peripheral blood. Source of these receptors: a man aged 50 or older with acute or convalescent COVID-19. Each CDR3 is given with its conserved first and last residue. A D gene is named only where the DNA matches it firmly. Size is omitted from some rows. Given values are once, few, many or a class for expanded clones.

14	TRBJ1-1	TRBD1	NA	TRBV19	CASSTGERNTEAFF	TGTGCCAGTAGCACAGGGGAACGGAACACTGAAGCTTTCTTT
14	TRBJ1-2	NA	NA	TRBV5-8	CASSLEVRGDGYTF	TGTGCCAGCAGCTTGGAGGTCAGGGGAGACGGCTACACCTTC
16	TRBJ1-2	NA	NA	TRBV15	CATSRGGTQRNYGYTF	TGTGCCACCAGCAGAGGAGGGACACAACGCAACTATGGCTACACCTTC
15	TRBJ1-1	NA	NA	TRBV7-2	CASSLLTVSNTEAFF	TGTGCCAGCAGCCTCCTGACAGTTTCGAACACTGAAGCTTTCTTT
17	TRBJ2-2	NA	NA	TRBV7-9	CASSLWWRAGHTGELFF	TGTGCCAGCAGCTTATGGTGGAGGGCCGGGCACACCGGGGAGCTGTTTTTT
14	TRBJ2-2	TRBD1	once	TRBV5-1	CASSATGGIGELFF	TGCGCCAGCAGCGCCACAGGGGGCATCGGGGAGCTGTTTTTT
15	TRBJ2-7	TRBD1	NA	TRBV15	CATSTRQGSTYEQYF	TGTGCCACCAGCACTAGACAGGGAAGTACCTACGAGCAGTACTTC
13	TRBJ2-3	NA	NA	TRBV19	CASSSQGTDTQYF	TGTGCCAGTAGTTCCCAGGGCACAGATACGCAGTATTTT
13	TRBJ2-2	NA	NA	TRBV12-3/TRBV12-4	CASAGSRGGELFF	TGTGCCAGCGCCGGGTCCCGGGGCGGGGAGCTGTTTTTT
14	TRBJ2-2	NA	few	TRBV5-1	CASSLEQNTGELFF	TGCGCCAGCAGCTTGGAACAGAACACCGGGGAGCTGTTTTTT